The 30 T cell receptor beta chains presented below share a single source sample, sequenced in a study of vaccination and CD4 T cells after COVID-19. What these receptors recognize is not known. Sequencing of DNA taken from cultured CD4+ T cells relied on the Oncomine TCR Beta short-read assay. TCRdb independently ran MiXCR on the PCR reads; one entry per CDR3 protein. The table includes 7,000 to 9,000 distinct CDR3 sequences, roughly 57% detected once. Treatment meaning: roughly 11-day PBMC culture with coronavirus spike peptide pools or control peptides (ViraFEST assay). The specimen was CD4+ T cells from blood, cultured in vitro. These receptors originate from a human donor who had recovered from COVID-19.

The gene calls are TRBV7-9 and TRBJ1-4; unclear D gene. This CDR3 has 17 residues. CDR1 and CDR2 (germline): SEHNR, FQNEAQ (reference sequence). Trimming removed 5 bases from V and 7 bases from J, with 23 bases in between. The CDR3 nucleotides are TGTGCCAGCAGCGATAGAGGGTCGGCGATGCGCGGTGAAAAACTGTTTTTT. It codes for CASSDRGSAMRGEKLFF.

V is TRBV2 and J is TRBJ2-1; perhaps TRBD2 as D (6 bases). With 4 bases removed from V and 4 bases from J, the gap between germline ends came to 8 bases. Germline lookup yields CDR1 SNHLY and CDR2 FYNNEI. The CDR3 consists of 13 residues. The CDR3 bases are TGTGCCAGCAGTGCCGGAGGGTACAATGAGCAGTTCTTC. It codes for CASSAGGYNEQFF.

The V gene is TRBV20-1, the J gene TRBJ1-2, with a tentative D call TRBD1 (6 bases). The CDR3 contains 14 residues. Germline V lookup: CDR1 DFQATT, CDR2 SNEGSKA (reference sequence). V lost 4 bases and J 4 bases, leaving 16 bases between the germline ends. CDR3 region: CSATPGQGSYGYTF. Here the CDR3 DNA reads TGCAGTGCTACGCCGGGACAAGGAAGCTATGGCTACACCTTC.

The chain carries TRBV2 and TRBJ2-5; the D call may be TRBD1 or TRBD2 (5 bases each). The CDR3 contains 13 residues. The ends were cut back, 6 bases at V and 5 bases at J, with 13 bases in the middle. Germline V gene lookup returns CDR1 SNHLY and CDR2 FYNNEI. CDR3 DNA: TGTGCCAGCAGAGCAGGGAAGCGGGAGACCCAGTACTTC. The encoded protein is CASRAGKRETQYF.

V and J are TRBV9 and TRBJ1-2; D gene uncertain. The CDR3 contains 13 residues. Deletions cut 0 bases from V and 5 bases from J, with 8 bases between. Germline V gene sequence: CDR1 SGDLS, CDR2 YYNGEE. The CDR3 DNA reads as TGTGCCAGCAGCGTAGGGGGATCTTATGGCTACACCTTC. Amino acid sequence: CASSVGGSYGYTF.

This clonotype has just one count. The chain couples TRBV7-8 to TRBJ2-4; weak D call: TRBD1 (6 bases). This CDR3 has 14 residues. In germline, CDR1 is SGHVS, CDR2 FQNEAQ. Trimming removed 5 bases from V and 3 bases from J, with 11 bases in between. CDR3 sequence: CASSEQGSKNIQYF. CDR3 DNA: TGTGCCAGCAGCGAACAGGGTAGCAAAAACATTCAGTACTTC.

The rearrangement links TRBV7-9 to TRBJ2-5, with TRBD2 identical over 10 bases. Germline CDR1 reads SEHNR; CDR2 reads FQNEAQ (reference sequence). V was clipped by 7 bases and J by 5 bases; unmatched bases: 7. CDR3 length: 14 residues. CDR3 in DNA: TGTGCCAGCACGAGCGGGGGGGCCGGGGAGACCCAGTACTTC. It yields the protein CASTSGGAGETQYF.

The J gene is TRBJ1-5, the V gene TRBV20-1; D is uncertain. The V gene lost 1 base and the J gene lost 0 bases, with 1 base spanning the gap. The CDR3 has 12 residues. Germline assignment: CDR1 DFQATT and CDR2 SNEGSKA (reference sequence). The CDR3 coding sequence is TGCAGTGCTAGAGGTAGCAATCAGCCCCAGCATTTT. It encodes CSARGSNQPQHF.

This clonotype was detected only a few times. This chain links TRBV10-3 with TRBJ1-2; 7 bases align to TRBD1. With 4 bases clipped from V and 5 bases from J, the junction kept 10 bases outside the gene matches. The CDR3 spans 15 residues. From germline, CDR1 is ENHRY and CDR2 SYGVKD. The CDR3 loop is CAISVEGAPGYGYTF. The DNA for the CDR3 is TGTGCCATCAGTGTGGAGGGGGCGCCGGGATATGGCTACACCTTC.

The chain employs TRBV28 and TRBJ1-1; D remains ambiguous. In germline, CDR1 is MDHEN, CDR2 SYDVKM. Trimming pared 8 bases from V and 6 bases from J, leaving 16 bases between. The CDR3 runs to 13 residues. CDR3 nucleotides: TGTGCCAGCCTAGGGAGGCCCCTATCTGAAGCTTTCTTT. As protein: CASLGRPLSEAFF. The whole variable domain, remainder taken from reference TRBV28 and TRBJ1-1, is DVKVTQSSRYLVKRTGEKVFLECVQDMDHENMFWYRQDPGLGLRLIYFSYDVKMKEKGDIPEGYSVSREKKERFSLILESASTNQTSMYLCASLGRPLSEAFFGQGTRLTVV.

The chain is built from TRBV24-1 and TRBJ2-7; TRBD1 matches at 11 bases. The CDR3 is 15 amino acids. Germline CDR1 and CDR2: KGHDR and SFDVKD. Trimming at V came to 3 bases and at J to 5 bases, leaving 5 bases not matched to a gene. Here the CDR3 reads CATSDPGQGVNEQYF. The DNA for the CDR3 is TGTGCCACCAGTGATCCGGGACAGGGGGTAAACGAGCAGTACTTC.

CDR3 DNA: TGCAGTGCCCATAGCGGGAGCGATGAGCAGTTCTTC. Its protein is CSAHSGSDEQFF. The chain is built from TRBV20-1 and TRBJ2-1; 9 nucleotides line up with TRBD2. Germline V gene lookup returns CDR1 DFQATT and CDR2 SNEGSKA (reference sequence). V lost 6 bases, J lost 8 bases, and 5 bases stayed unmatched. This CDR3 spans 12 amino acids.

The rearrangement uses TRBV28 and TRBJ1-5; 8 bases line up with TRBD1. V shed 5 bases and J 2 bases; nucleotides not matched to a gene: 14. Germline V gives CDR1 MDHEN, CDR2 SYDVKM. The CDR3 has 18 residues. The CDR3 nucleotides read TGTGCCAGCAGTCTAACTTTCTACAGGGGGACCGGCAATCAGCCCCAGCATTTT. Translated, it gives CASSLTFYRGTGNQPQHF.

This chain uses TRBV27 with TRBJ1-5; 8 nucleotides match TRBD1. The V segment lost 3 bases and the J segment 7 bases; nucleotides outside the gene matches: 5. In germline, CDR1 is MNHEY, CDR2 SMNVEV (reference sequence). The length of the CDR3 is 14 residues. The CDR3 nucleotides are TGTGCCAGCAGTTTCAGGGGGCGAGGACAGCCCCAGCATTTT. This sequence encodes CASSFRGRGQPQHF.

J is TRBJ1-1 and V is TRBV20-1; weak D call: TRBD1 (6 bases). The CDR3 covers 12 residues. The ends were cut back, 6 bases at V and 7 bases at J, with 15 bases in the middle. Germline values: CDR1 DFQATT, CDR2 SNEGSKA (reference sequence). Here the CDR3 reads CSAQGGGREAFF. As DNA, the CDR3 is TGCAGTGCCCAGGGAGGGGGGCGTGAAGCTTTCTTT.

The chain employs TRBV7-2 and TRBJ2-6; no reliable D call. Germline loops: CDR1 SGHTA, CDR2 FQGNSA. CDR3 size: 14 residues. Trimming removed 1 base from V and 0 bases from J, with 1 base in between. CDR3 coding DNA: TGTGCCAGCAGCTTAGTCTCTGGGGCCAACGTCCTGACTTTC. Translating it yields CASSLVSGANVLTF. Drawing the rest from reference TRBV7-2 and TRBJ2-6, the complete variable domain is GAGVSQSPSNKVTEKGKDVELRCDPISGHTALYWYRQSLGQGLEFLIYFQGNSAPDKSGLPSDRFSAERTGGSVSTLTIQRTQQEDSAVYLCASSLVSGANVLTFGAGSRLTVL.

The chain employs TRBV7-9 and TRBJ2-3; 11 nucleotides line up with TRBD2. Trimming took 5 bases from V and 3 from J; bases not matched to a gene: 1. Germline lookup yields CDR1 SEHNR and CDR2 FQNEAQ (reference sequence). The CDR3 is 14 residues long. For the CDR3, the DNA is TGTGCCAGCAGCACTAGCGGGAGTACAGATACGCAGTATTTT. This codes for CASSTSGSTDTQYF.

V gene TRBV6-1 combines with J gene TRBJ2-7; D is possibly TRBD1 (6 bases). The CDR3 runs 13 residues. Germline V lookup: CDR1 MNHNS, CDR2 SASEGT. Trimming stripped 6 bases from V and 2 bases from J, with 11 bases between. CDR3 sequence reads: CASSGQSPYEQYF. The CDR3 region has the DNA TGTGCCAGCAGCGGACAGTCGCCCTACGAGCAGTACTTC.

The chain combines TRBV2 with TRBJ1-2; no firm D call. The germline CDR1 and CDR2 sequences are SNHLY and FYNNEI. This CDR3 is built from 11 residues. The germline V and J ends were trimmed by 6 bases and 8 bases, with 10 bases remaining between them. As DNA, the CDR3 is TGTGCCAGCAGGCCGGACGGCGGCTACACCTTC. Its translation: CASRPDGGYTF.

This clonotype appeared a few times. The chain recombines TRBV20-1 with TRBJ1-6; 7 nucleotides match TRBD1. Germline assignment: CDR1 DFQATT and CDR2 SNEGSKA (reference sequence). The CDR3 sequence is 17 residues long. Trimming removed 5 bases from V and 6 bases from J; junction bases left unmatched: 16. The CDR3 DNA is TGCAGTGCTGCCCCGGGACAGTTGGGGTATTTTAATTCACCCCTCCACTTT. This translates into CSAAPGQLGYFNSPLHF.

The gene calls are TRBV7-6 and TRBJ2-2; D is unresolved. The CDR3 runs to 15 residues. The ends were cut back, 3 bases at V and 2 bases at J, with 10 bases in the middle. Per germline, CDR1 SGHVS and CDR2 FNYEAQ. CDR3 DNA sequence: TGTGCCAGCAGCTTTCTAGGCAGTAACACCGGGGAGCTGTTTTTT. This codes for CASSFLGSNTGELFF.

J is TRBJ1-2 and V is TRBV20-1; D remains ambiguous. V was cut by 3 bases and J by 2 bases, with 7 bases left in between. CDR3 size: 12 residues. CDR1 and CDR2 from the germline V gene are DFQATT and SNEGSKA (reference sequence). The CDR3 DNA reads TGCAGTGCTAGTGGCCCAAACTATGGCTACACCTTC. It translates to CSASGPNYGYTF.

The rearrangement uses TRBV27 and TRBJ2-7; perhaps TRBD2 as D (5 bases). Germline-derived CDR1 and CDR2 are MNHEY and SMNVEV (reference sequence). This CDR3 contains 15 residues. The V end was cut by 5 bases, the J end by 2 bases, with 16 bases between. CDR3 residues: CASSRFVAPPYEQYF. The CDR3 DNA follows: TGTGCCAGCAGTCGCTTTGTAGCGCCTCCCTACGAGCAGTACTTC.

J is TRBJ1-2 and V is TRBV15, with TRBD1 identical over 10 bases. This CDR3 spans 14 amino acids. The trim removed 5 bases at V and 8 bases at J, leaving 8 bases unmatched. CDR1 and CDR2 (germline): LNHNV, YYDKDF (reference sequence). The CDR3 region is CATSGQGGLRGYTF. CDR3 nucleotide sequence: TGTGCCACCAGCGGACAGGGGGGTCTCCGAGGCTACACCTTC.

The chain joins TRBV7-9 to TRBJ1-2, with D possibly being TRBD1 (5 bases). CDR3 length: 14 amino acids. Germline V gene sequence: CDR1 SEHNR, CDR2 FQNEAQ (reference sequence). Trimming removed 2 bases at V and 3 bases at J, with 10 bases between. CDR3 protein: CASSLPGGDYGYTF. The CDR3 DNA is TGTGCCAGCAGCTTACCAGGAGGGGACTATGGCTACACCTTC.

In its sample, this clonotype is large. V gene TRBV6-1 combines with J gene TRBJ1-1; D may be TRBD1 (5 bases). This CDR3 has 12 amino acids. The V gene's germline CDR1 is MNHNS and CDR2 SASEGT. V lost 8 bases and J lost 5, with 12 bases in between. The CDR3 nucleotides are TGTGCCAGCGGTGGGGGGAGTACTGAAGCTTTCTTT. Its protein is CASGGGSTEAFF.

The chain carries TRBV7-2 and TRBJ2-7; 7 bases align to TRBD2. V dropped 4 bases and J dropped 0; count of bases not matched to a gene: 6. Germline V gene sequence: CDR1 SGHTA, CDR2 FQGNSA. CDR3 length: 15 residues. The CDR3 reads CASSSAGGSSYEQYF. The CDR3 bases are TGTGCCAGCAGCTCCGCCGGGGGGAGCTCCTACGAGCAGTACTTC.

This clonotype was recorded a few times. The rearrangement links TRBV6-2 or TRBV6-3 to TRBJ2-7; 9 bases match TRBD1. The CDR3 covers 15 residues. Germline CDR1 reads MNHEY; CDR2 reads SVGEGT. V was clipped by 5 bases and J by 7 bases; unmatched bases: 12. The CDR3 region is CASSKPGQGPREQYF. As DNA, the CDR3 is TGTGCCAGCAGTAAACCGGGACAGGGCCCGAGAGAGCAGTACTTC.

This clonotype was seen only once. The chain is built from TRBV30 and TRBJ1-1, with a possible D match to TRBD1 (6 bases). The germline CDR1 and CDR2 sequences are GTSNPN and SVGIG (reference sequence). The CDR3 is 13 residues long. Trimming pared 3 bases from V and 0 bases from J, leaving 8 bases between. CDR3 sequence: CAWRTGLNTEAFF. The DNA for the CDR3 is TGTGCCTGGAGGACAGGACTGAACACTGAAGCTTTCTTT.

The DNA for the CDR3 is TGTGCCAGCAGTTACTCTCGGCGTGTGGAGACCCAGTACTTC. As protein: CASSYSRRVETQYF. The rearrangement joins TRBV6-5 to TRBJ2-5; no clear D. This CDR3 is 14 amino acids long. V shed 0 bases and J shed 5 bases, with 10 bases lying between them. The V gene's germline CDR1 is MNHEY and CDR2 SVGAGI.